This passage covers 10 T cell receptor beta chains from one sample sequenced in a study of T cells in Graves' hyperthyroidism and ophthalmopathy (dated by TCRdb to about 2019). Library method: multiplex PCR. Reads for this sample came from an Illumina HiSeq 2000. Amplification of TCR beta CDR3 regions was carried out from RNA transcripts. For the first round of RT-PCR on the TCR CDR3, the HTBI primer set was used together with the Qiagen OneStep RT-PCR kit. The public reads were run again by TCRdb, first through fastp at Q25 and then through MiXCR, and only productive beta chains were kept. Rows with one shared CDR3 protein collapse into an entry with the most common genes and DNA. For this sample there are some 570,000 distinct CDR3 sequences; about a sixth appear just once. Approximately 18% of the sample comes from the top ten. Material for sequencing was blood. The receptors stem from a woman aged 18-29 years with Graves' ophthalmopathy.

This clonotype has at least ten counts. The J gene is TRBJ1-6, the V gene TRBV20-1; 8 nucleotides line up with TRBD1. This CDR3 contains 14 residues. CDR1 DFQATT and CDR2 SNEGSKA come from the germline V gene (reference sequence). The J segment lost 8 bases and the V segment lost 2 bases, leaving 5 bases of the junction unmatched. The CDR3 loop reads CSARLGTGYSPLHF. The CDR3 bases are TGCAGTGCTAGACTCGGGACAGGCTATTCACCCCTCCACTTT.

The rearrangement joins TRBV7-8 to TRBJ1-5; TRBD1 is a possible D gene (6 bases). The V gene's germline CDR1 is SGHVS and CDR2 FQNEAQ. Trimming left V 4 bases short and J 5 bases short, with 12 bases between. The CDR3 loop spans 14 amino acids. As DNA, the CDR3 is TGTGCCAGCAGCTCTACAGGGAGATATCAGCCCCAGCATTTT. It yields the protein CASSSTGRYQPQHF.

This clonotype has ten or more counts. The rearrangement links TRBV6-1 to TRBJ1-1; no reliable D call. Per germline, CDR1 MNHNS and CDR2 SASEGT. The CDR3 sequence is 13 residues long. Between the trimmed V and J ends, which lost 6 bases and 5 bases, there was a span of 13 bases. CDR3 coding DNA: TGTGCCAGCAGCCCAAGCAGGCTGACTGAAGCTTTCTTT. Its translation: CASSPSRLTEAFF.

The sample holds many counts of this clonotype. The DNA of the CDR3 is TGTGCCAGCAGTTTAGGGGTCAAAAATTCACCCCTCCACTTT. It specifies CASSLGVKNSPLHF. This chain uses TRBV12-3 or TRBV12-4 with TRBJ1-6; no definite D call. The germline V and J ends were trimmed by 1 base and 7 bases, with 8 bases remaining between them. CDR3 length equals 14 residues.

This clonotype showed up just a few times. An end of the junction differs from the germline gene, which may be a read error. The chain combines TRBV6-1 with TRBJ1-1, with 7 positions matching TRBD1. The germline gives CDR1 MNHNS, CDR2 SASEGT. This CDR3 is 13 amino acids long. The CDR3 reads CACSGTENTEAFF. The CDR3 nucleotides read TGTGCCTGCAGCGGGACAGAGAACACTGAAGCTTTCTTT.

There are many counts of this clonotype. V and J are TRBV29-1 and TRBJ2-1, with D possibly TRBD1 on 5 matching bases. The CDR3 is made up of 13 amino acids. Germline loops: CDR1 SQVTM, CDR2 ANQGSEA. V dropped 4 bases and J dropped 7 bases, with 14 bases sitting between them. The CDR3 DNA is TGCAGCGTTGTCGCCCAGACAGCAAATGAGCAGTTCTTC. Translating gives CSVVAQTANEQFF.

This clonotype has only a few counts. The CDR3 reads CAYNGLAGGYEQYF. In nucleotides, the CDR3 is TGTGCCTACAATGGACTAGCGGGGGGTTACGAGCAGTACTTC. V usage is TRBV30 and J usage is TRBJ2-7; 14 nucleotides align to TRBD2. The CDR3 consists of 14 residues. Per the germline V gene, CDR1 is GTSNPN and CDR2 is SVGIG (reference sequence). J lost 4 bases, V lost 7 bases, and 6 bases had no gene match.

This clonotype was found a few times. The chain has TRBV10-3 and TRBJ1-3, with 8 bases matching TRBD1. The CDR3 length is 15 residues. CDR1 ENHRY and CDR2 SYGVKD come from the germline V gene. Trimming took 10 bases from V and 0 from J; bases not matched to a gene: 8. CDR3: CATFGTGTSGNTIYF. The CDR3 coding sequence is TGTGCCACCTTCGGGACAGGAACCTCTGGAAACACCATATATTTT.

V is TRBV7-8 and J is TRBJ1-4; D might be TRBD1 (5 bases). The CDR3 sequence is 17 residues long. The V end lost 3 bases, the J end lost 5 bases, and 19 bases lay between the germline ends. The germline V gene has CDR1 SGHVS and CDR2 FQNEAQ. In nucleotides, the CDR3 is TGTGCCAGCAGCTTCTGGGGGACGACAGTGACCAATGAAAAACTGTTTTTT. Translated, it gives CASSFWGTTVTNEKLFF.

In its sample, this clonotype was seen a few times. V and J are TRBV27 and TRBJ2-6, with 11 bases aligning to TRBD2. The junction had 8 bases not matched to a gene; V was cut back by 5 bases and J by 2 bases. Germline V gene sequence: CDR1 MNHEY, CDR2 SMNVEV (reference sequence). The CDR3 covers 18 residues. CDR3 DNA: TGTGCCAGCAGTACCGGGACTAGCGGAGCCCCTGGGGCCAACGTCCTGACTTTC. This codes for CASSTGTSGAPGANVLTF.